These 29 T cell receptor beta chains came from one sample sequenced in a study of CD4+ T cells in melanoma (dated 2022 in TCRdb). The library was built by means of the immunoSEQ multiplex PCR assay. In its TCRdb copy, this immuneACCESS table keeps in-frame sequences only and misses some clones. Where compared with another copy, unresolved V genes explain less than half of these, and the others have no known cause. Present in this sample are over 130,000 clones, 85% to 95% of which were seen just once. More than 1.5% of the sample goes to the ten largest clones. The receptor source for this set is a human donor with melanoma.

The chain combines TRBV7-9 with TRBJ1-6; tentative D call: TRBD1 (6 bases). Between the trimmed V and J ends, which lost 2 bases and 11 bases, there was a span of 13 bases. Germline V gives CDR1 SEHNR, CDR2 FQNEAQ (reference sequence). The CDR3 length is 14 residues. The CDR3 spells CASSLSVQGTPLHF. The DNA for the CDR3 is TGTGCCAGCAGCTTATCTGTCCAGGGGACACCCCTCCACTTT. The full variable domain, rest sourced from reference TRBV7-9 and TRBJ1-6, is DTGVSQNPRHKITKRGQNVTFRCDPISEHNRLYWYRQTLGQGPEFLTYFQNEAQLEKSRLLSDRFSAERPKGSFSTLEIQRTEQGDSAMYLCASSLSVQGTPLHFGNGTRLTVT.

The chain has TRBV10-1 and TRBJ2-5, with a tentative D call TRBD1 (5 bases). CDR3 length: 14 residues. Germline values: CDR1 WNHNN, CDR2 SYGVQD (reference sequence). V was cut by 6 bases and J by 5 bases, with 16 bases left in between. The CDR3 reads CASSDQWGRETQYF. The CDR3 DNA follows: TGCGCCAGCAGCGACCAATGGGGCAGGGAGACCCAGTACTTC.

V gene TRBV5-1 combines with J gene TRBJ1-5; D is perhaps TRBD1 (6 bases). This CDR3 contains 16 residues. Germline V gene data show CDR1 as SGHRS and CDR2 as YFSETQ. V lost 4 bases and J lost 2, with 16 bases in between. The CDR3 sequence: CASSPSPRGGNQPQHF. The CDR3 nucleotides read TGCGCCAGCAGCCCCTCGCCCAGGGGCGGCAATCAGCCCCAGCATTTT. Variable domain in full (rest from reference TRBV5-1 and TRBJ1-5): KAGVTQTPRYLIKTRGQQVTLSCSPISGHRSVSWYQQTPGQGLQFLFEYFSETQRNKGNFPGRFSGRQFSNSRSEMNVSTLELGDSALYLCASSPSPRGGNQPQHFGDGTRLSIL.

This chain uses TRBV4-2 with TRBJ2-2; possibly TRBD2 for D (5 bases). Germline V gene sequence: CDR1 LGHNA, CDR2 YNFKEQ. The CDR3 totals 15 residues. Between the trimmed V and J ends, which lost 4 bases and 7 bases, there was a span of 16 bases. The CDR3 here is CASSRTSLGSGELFF. The CDR3 region has the DNA TGTGCCAGCAGCCGGACCTCCTTAGGGAGCGGGGAGCTGTTTTTT.

V usage is TRBV30 and J usage is TRBJ2-7, with D perhaps matching TRBD1 or TRBD2 (5 bases each). The CDR3 is 14 residues long. CDR1 is GTSNPN, CDR2 SVGIG, per germline (reference sequence). Deletions cut 4 bases from V and 7 bases from J, with 20 bases between. The CDR3 reads CAWKYRDGLREQYF. In nucleotides, the CDR3 is TGTGCCTGGAAATACCGGGACGGCCTACGTGAGCAGTACTTC.

This chain links TRBV5-8 with TRBJ2-7, with D maybe TRBD2 (6 bases). V was trimmed by 3 bases and J by 3 bases, leaving 7 bases between them. CDR1 is SGHTS, CDR2 YDEGEE, per germline. This CDR3 spans 12 amino acids. The CDR3 here is CASSWGDYEQYF. The CDR3, as DNA: TGTGCCAGCAGCTGGGGGGACTACGAGCAGTACTTC.

A remark on this clone: At one of its ends the junction is not consistent with the germline gene, which may arise from a read error. The chain carries TRBV2 and TRBJ1-2; maybe TRBD1 (5 bases). Germline CDR1 SNHLY, CDR2 FYNNEI. CDR3 length equals 14 residues. The CDR3 DNA is TGTGCCAGCAGGGAAGACAGAAAGGTTTATGGCTACACCTTC. Its protein is CASREDRKVYGYTF.

The chain is built from TRBV18 and TRBJ2-5; D is uncertain. V was trimmed by 4 bases and J by 2 bases, leaving 14 bases between them. The length of the CDR3 is 15 residues. Looked up from germline, CDR1 is KGHSH and CDR2 is LQKENI. CDR3 loop: CASSRAPLLQETQYF. In DNA, the CDR3 is TGTGCCAGCTCACGTGCTCCATTGCTTCAAGAGACCCAGTACTTC.

CDR3 sequence (DNA): TGCGCCAGCAGTATGACAGCTCCGGGGGCTGGAAACACCATATATTTT. Protein: CASSMTAPGAGNTIYF. The V and J genes are TRBV5-1 and TRBJ1-3; TRBD1 is a possible D gene (5 bases). CDR1 is SGHRS, CDR2 YFSETQ, per germline. V was shortened by 5 bases and J by 2 bases, with 17 bases between the two germline ends. This CDR3 has 16 amino acids. The whole variable domain, remainder taken from reference TRBV5-1 and TRBJ1-3, is KAGVTQTPRYLIKTRGQQVTLSCSPISGHRSVSWYQQTPGQGLQFLFEYFSETQRNKGNFPGRFSGRQFSNSRSEMNVSTLELGDSALYLCASSMTAPGAGNTIYFGEGSWLTVV.

The chain employs TRBV5-1 and TRBJ2-5, with D tentatively TRBD2 (6 bases). The CDR3 extends over 14 amino acids. From germline, CDR1 is SGHRS and CDR2 YFSETQ. Trimming removed 1 base at V and 5 bases at J, with 12 bases between. The CDR3 sequence: CASSLYGSQETQYF. CDR3 DNA sequence: TGCGCCAGCAGCTTGTACGGGAGTCAGGAGACCCAGTACTTC.

This chain connects TRBV9 to TRBJ1-4; no firm D call. The CDR3 is 14 residues long. Germline V CDR1 and CDR2: SGDLS, YYNGEE. V was shortened by 4 bases and J by 7 bases, with 14 bases between the two germline ends. CDR3 protein: CASSTISASEKLFF. The DNA for the CDR3 is TGTGCCAGCAGCACCATCTCTGCAAGTGAAAAACTGTTTTTT. Variable domain in full (rest from reference TRBV9 and TRBJ1-4): DSGVTQTPKHLITATGQRVTLRCSPRSGDLSVYWYQQSLDQGLQFLIQYYNGEERAKGNILERFSAQQFPDLHSELNLSSLELGDSALYFCASSTISASEKLFFGSGTQLSVL.

The chain recombines TRBV11-2 with TRBJ2-3; D is tentatively TRBD1 or TRBD2 (5 bases each). There are 16 residues in the CDR3. Trimming stripped 1 base from V and 4 bases from J, with 15 bases between. Per the germline V gene, CDR1 is SGHAT and CDR2 is FQNNGV. The CDR3 spells CASSLGPSRVPDTQYF. CDR3 DNA: TGTGCCAGCAGCTTAGGGCCTAGCAGGGTCCCAGATACGCAGTATTTT.

The J gene is TRBJ2-5, the V gene TRBV15; TRBD1 might be the D (6 bases). This CDR3 is built from 17 residues. Trimming cost V 0 bases and J 4 bases, with 18 bases left between them. Germline CDR1 reads LNHNV; CDR2 reads YYDKDF (reference sequence). The chain's CDR3 is CATSRERGLWDTETQYF. In DNA form, the CDR3 reads TGTGCCACCAGCAGAGAAAGGGGATTGTGGGACACAGAGACCCAGTACTTC.

CDR3 coding DNA: TGTGCCAGCAGTTGGACTAGCACAGGAGAGACCCAGTACTTC. Protein: CASSWTSTGETQYF. The chain combines TRBV6-5 with TRBJ2-5, with TRBD2 matching 8 bases. The germline gives CDR1 MNHEY, CDR2 SVGAGI. Losses at the gene ends were 4 bases for V and 4 bases for J; bases not matched to a gene: 5. CDR3 size: 14 residues.

The J gene is TRBJ1-2, the V gene TRBV19; a weak D match, TRBD1 (5 bases). V shed 5 bases and J shed 2 bases, with 12 bases lying between them. This CDR3 is built from 14 residues. Germline loops: CDR1 LNHDA, CDR2 SQIVND (reference sequence). Here the CDR3 reads CASSLGVTNYGYTF. CDR3 in DNA: TGTGCCAGTAGTCTAGGGGTAACAAACTATGGCTACACCTTC.

The chain combines TRBV7-9 with TRBJ1-2; D not certain. Germline V CDR1 and CDR2: SEHNR, FQNEAQ (reference sequence). V was cut by 5 bases and J by 7 bases, with 11 bases left in between. The CDR3 sequence is 12 residues long. CDR3 residues: CASSLRPGGYTF. In nucleotides, the CDR3 is TGTGCCAGCAGCCTCCGACCGGGTGGCTACACCTTC.

V gene TRBV4-1 combines with J gene TRBJ2-7, with D possibly being TRBD1 (5 bases). The CDR3 totals 16 residues. Germline CDR1 reads MGHRA; CDR2 reads YSYEKL. The V gene lost 1 base and the J gene lost 1 base, with 14 bases spanning the gap. The CDR3 protein is CASSQAPGLQSYEQYF. Written as DNA, the CDR3 is TGCGCCAGCAGCCAAGCCCCAGGGCTGCAATCCTACGAGCAGTACTTC.

The chain couples TRBV18 to TRBJ2-3; possibly TRBD1 or TRBD2 for D (5 bases each). CDR1 and CDR2 from the germline V gene are KGHSH and LQKENI. CDR3 length: 14 residues. Trimming stripped 2 bases from V and 13 bases from J, with 19 bases between. CDR3 residues: CASSPNSGTEKEYF. The CDR3 DNA reads TGTGCCAGCTCACCAAACTCCGGGACCGAAAAGGAGTATTTT.

This rearrangement joins TRBV30 to TRBJ1-4; D call uncertain. CDR1 and CDR2 from the germline V gene are GTSNPN and SVGIG (reference sequence). V was pared by 2 bases and J by 7 bases, with 8 bases between. The CDR3 is made up of 12 amino acids. The CDR3 spells CAWSYWGEKLFF. The CDR3 nucleotides are TGTGCCTGGAGTTATTGGGGTGAAAAACTGTTTTTT. Full variable domain (missing parts from reference TRBV30 and TRBJ1-4): SQTIHQWPATLVQPVGSPLSLECTVEGTSNPNLYWYRQAAGRGLQLLFYSVGIGQISSEVPQNLSASRPQDRQFILSSKKLLLSDSGFYLCAWSYWGEKLFFGSGTQLSVL.

The gene calls are TRBV4-2 and TRBJ1-3; D unresolved. Germline CDR1 reads LGHNA; CDR2 reads YNFKEQ. The ends were cut back, 7 bases at V and 3 bases at J, with 13 bases in the middle. The CDR3 has 14 amino acids. The CDR3 bases are TGTGCCAGCACTCACGGAACTGGTGGAAACACCATATATTTT. This codes for CASTHGTGGNTIYF.

This clone was seen only a few times. The chain recombines TRBV5-4 with TRBJ2-5, with D possibly being TRBD1 (5 bases). The germline CDR1 and CDR2 sequences are SGHNT and YYREEE (reference sequence). V lost 4 bases, J lost 0 bases, and 10 bases lay in between. There are 14 residues in the CDR3. The CDR3 sequence is CASSRQDNQETQYF. The CDR3 region has the DNA TGTGCCAGCAGCCGCCAGGACAACCAAGAGACCCAGTACTTC.

This chain links TRBV4-1 with TRBJ1-5; 7 nucleotides line up with TRBD1. The CDR3 spans 15 residues. Germline CDR1 MGHRA, CDR2 YSYEKL. V lost 1 base, J lost 6 bases, and 6 bases stayed unmatched. The CDR3 sequence is CASSQAGQLVQPQHF. The CDR3, as DNA: TGCGCCAGCAGCCAAGCGGGACAGCTGGTTCAGCCCCAGCATTTT.

The V gene is TRBV27, the J gene TRBJ1-5; the D gene is possibly TRBD1 (6 bases). The germline V gene has CDR1 MNHEY and CDR2 SMNVEV (reference sequence). The V and J ends lost 5 bases and 6 bases respectively, with 14 bases between them. The CDR3 has 14 residues. CDR3: CASSPTGTSQPQHF. CDR3 DNA sequence: TGTGCCAGCAGTCCAACAGGGACAAGTCAGCCCCAGCATTTT.

This clone was seen once. The chain uses TRBV4-1 and TRBJ2-3, with 12 bases identical to TRBD2. The CDR3 length is 17 residues. Germline V gene lookup returns CDR1 MGHRA and CDR2 YSYEKL. The V and J ends lost 1 base and 3 bases, in that order; junction bases with no gene match: 5. Written as DNA, the CDR3 is TGCGCCAGCAGCCAAGTTTCTAGCGGGGGGGCAACAGATACGCAGTATTTT. This encodes CASSQVSSGGATDTQYF.

This chain joins TRBV6-1 and TRBJ2-1; D may be TRBD1 or TRBD2 (7 bases each). The V end was cut by 4 bases, the J end by 7 bases, with 14 bases between. From germline, CDR1 is MNHNS and CDR2 SASEGT. There are 14 residues in the CDR3. The CDR3 spells CASSARGGNNEQFF. The CDR3 nucleotides are TGTGCCAGCAGTGCCAGGGGGGGTAATAATGAGCAGTTCTTC.

This chain links TRBV7-9 with TRBJ2-1; D may be TRBD1 (6 bases). CDR1 and CDR2 from the germline V gene are SEHNR and FQNEAQ (reference sequence). This CDR3 is 12 amino acids long. V was shortened by 3 bases and J by 7 bases, with 7 bases between the two germline ends. The CDR3 DNA sequence: TGTGCCAGCAGCTTTACAGGGAATGAGCAGTTCTTC. This codes for CASSFTGNEQFF.

V and J are TRBV2 and TRBJ1-5; maybe TRBD1 (5 bases). CDR3 length: 15 residues. Trimming pared 6 bases from V and 4 bases from J, leaving 16 bases between. CDR1 is SNHLY, CDR2 FYNNEI, per germline. CDR3 loop: CASSAWEGFNQPQHF. CDR3 coding DNA: TGTGCCAGCAGCGCATGGGAGGGGTTTAATCAGCCCCAGCATTTT.

The J gene is TRBJ1-6, the V gene TRBV18; no clear D gene. With 2 bases removed from V and 7 bases from J, the gap between germline ends came to 15 bases. The CDR3 contains 16 residues. The germline gives CDR1 KGHSH, CDR2 LQKENI. The DNA for the CDR3 is TGTGCCAGCTCACCAATAGAAGTACGGACGAATTCACCCCTCCACTTT. Protein product: CASSPIEVRTNSPLHF.

This chain uses TRBV18 with TRBJ2-1; D gene ambiguous. Germline V gene lookup returns CDR1 KGHSH and CDR2 LQKENI. Trimming cost V 0 bases and J 3 bases, with 3 bases left between them. The CDR3 is 13 amino acids. CDR3 loop: CASSPPNYNEQFF. The CDR3 bases are TGTGCCAGCTCACCACCGAACTACAATGAGCAGTTCTTC.